The clone carrying this T cell receptor (beta chain) has only one observation. As yet, its antigen is unknown. Some clones are missing from TCRdb's copy, which holds only in-frame ones; the method was immunoSEQ multiplex PCR. The profile covers under 250,000 clones, with about 90% appearing a single time and around 12% taken by the ten largest. The CDR3 has 16 amino acids. Germline V lookup: CDR1 SGDLS, CDR2 YYNGEE. Trimming shortened V by 0 bases and J by 1 base, and 13 bases separated the two germline ends. The data are from a study of cytomegalovirus exposure and HLA in healthy donors. Overall study: Later, an analysis reported that the 120 or so validation repertoires had used the same platform as the approximately 720 first-cohort repertoires.

Broader study findings: Some TCR beta chains (about 170 of them) were listed as cytomegalovirus-associated. Reportedly, diagnosis of cytomegalovirus status by the classifier showed high specificity and sensitivity.

This receptor was taken from a man between 18 and 29 years old in good health and CMV-seropositive. The sequencing input was PBMCs. V is TRBV9 and J is TRBJ1-1; D gene unclear. Here the CDR3 DNA reads TGTGCCAGCAGCGTAGGGGGATCCTCCCCGAACACTGAAGCTTTCTTT. Translating gives CASSVGGSSPNTEAFF.